This T cell receptor (beta chain) was identified in a study of cytomegalovirus exposure and HLA in healthy donors. Trimming took 0 bases from V and 3 from J; bases not matched to a gene: 2. The CDR3 sequence is 15 residues long. Germline V gives CDR1 MNHEY, CDR2 SVGAGI. Study results and limitations: Among TCR sequences, most were rare, though some public TCRs appeared in many donors. Later analysis suggested most CMV-associated TCR beta chains were HLA-restricted. V- and J-gene trimming in TCR beta was tied to a missense DCLRE1C variant by an analysis performed later.

Remarks on this clone: The target antigen is unknown.

This PCR relied on a set of 60 Vbeta primers and 13 Jbeta primers. The protocol was immunoSEQ multiplex PCR, while the TCRdb copy is restricted to in-frame clones and leaves out a portion. The data show 60,000 to 85,000 clones, around three quarters seen once. The chain uses TRBV6-5 and TRBJ2-5, with TRBD1 matching 9 bases. Sample: PBMCs. The TCR comes from a middle-aged man in good health and CMV-seronegative. The CDR3 is CASSYSWDREETQYF. In DNA form, the CDR3 reads TGTGCCAGCAGTTACTCGTGGGACAGGGAAGAGACCCAGTACTTC.